A selection of T cell receptor beta chains follows, all from one sample in a study of post-analysis software for immune sequencing data. Using its own MiXCR run on the PCR reads, TCRdb lists one record per CDR3 protein. Among about 770,000 distinct CDR3 sequences listed, about 43% were seen once. Sequencing was performed on blood. The receptors were gathered from a girl aged 10 to 17 with multiple sclerosis. Both conserved end residues are part of each CDR3. Fields, in order: D gene, V gene, clone size, J gene, CDR3 length, CDR3 protein, CDR3 DNA. The D gene is left open where the match is weak. Clone size appears in some rows only: once, few, many, or a class for an expanded clone.

>-|TRBV6-5|few|TRBJ2-7|12
CASRRGPYEQYF
TGTGCCAGCAGGAGGGGTCCTTACGAGCAGTACTTC
>-|TRBV6-5|-|TRBJ2-5|11
CASTTGETQYF
TGTGCCAGCACCACGGGTGAGACCCAGTACTTC
>TRBD2|TRBV7-8|-|TRBJ2-5|16
CASSLLAGMRAETQYF
TGTGCCAGCAGCTTACTAGCGGGGATGAGAGCTGAGACCCAGTACTTC
>-|TRBV6-5|few|TRBJ2-6|16
CASSYQAESGANVLTF
TGTGCCAGCAGTTACCAGGCCGAATCTGGGGCCAACGTCCTGACTTTC
>-|TRBV29-1|-|TRBJ2-1|15
CSVEGVSASYNEQFF
TGCAGCGTTGAAGGGGTAAGCGCCTCGTACAATGAGCAGTTCTTC
>TRBD2|TRBV30|-|TRBJ2-7|12
CAWSRDYYEQYF
TGTGCCTGGAGTCGGGACTACTACGAGCAGTACTTC
>TRBD2|TRBV30|-|TRBJ2-3|18
CAWSVPVVAGTSPDTQYF
TGTGCCTGGAGTGTACCAGTGGTAGCGGGAACATCCCCCGATACGCAGTATTTT
>TRBD2|TRBV28|-|TRBJ2-7|18
CAGSYILGLAGGSYEQYF
TGTGCCGGCAGCTACATCCTAGGACTAGCGGGAGGTTCCTACGAGCAGTACTTC
>-|TRBV6-5|-|TRBJ1-1|12
CASSYGASEAFF
TGTGCCAGCAGTTACGGGGCGTCTGAAGCTTTCTTT
>-|TRBV6-5|few|TRBJ2-6|15
CASRRGSAGANVLTF
TGTGCCAGCAGGAGGGGAAGCGCTGGGGCCAACGTCCTGACTTTC
>TRBD2|TRBV7-9|-|TRBJ2-5|14
CASSHSGSQETQYF
TGTGCCAGCAGTCATAGCGGGAGTCAAGAGACCCAGTACTTC
>TRBD1|TRBV12-3/TRBV12-4|-|TRBJ1-2|14
CASSLGQASYGYTF
TGTGCCAGCAGTCTGGGACAGGCCAGCTATGGCTACACCTTC
>-|TRBV28|-|TRBJ2-7|14
CASSLRSGNYEQYF
TGTGCCAGCAGTTTACGATCGGGGAACTACGAGCAGTACTTC
>TRBD2|TRBV11-2|-|TRBJ2-7|16
CASSSVGGRAVFEQYF
TGTGCCAGCAGCTCCGTCGGCGGGAGGGCCGTATTCGAGCAGTACTTC
>-|TRBV29-1|few|TRBJ1-2|13
CSVEPAGLDGYTF
TGCAGCGTTGAGCCTGCAGGGTTGGATGGCTACACCTTC
>-|TRBV20-1|few|TRBJ2-7|15
CSARGTGSPFAEQYF
TGCAGTGCTAGAGGTACAGGTTCTCCCTTTGCCGAGCAGTACTTC
>TRBD1|TRBV12-3/TRBV12-4|-|TRBJ2-3|13
CAISGTVTDTQYF
TGTGCCATCTCCGGGACAGTCACAGATACGCAGTATTTT
>TRBD2|TRBV29-1|-|TRBJ2-3|15
CSVVLASGSADTQYF
TGCAGCGTTGTTCTGGCTAGCGGGAGTGCAGATACGCAGTATTTT
>-|TRBV12-3/TRBV12-4|-|TRBJ2-1|14
CASSLDGGDAEQFF
TGTGCCAGCAGTTTAGACGGAGGGGACGCTGAGCAGTTCTTC
>TRBD2|TRBV6-6|-|TRBJ2-5|14
CASTGLAGRETQYF
TGTGCCAGCACGGGGCTAGCGGGAAGAGAGACCCAGTACTTC
>-|TRBV6-1|-|TRBJ2-7|13
CASSGTLGHEQYF
TGTGCCAGCAGTGGGACCCTCGGCCACGAGCAGTACTTC
>-|TRBV29-1|few|TRBJ2-1|16
CSVEGGRDRSYNEQFF
TGCAGCGTTGAGGGGGGACGGGACAGATCTTACAATGAGCAGTTCTTC
>-|TRBV28|few|TRBJ2-3|13
CASSFEGTGTQYF
TGTGCCAGCAGTTTTGAGGGCACAGGTACGCAGTATTTT
>-|TRBV20-1|few|TRBJ2-5|15
CSARDLKGTQETQYF
TGCAGTGCTAGAGATCTTAAAGGGACTCAAGAGACCCAGTACTTC
>TRBD1|TRBV5-1|few|TRBJ2-1|17
CASSLGKQGASYNEQFF
TGCGCCAGCAGCTTGGGAAAACAGGGGGCTTCATACAATGAGCAGTTCTTC
>-|TRBV6-5|-|TRBJ1-2|15
CASRPDISRPYGYTF
TGTGCCAGCAGACCTGACATATCCCGTCCATATGGCTACACCTTC
>-|TRBV6-6|-|TRBJ2-3|15
CASSYPPGPGNTQYF
TGTGCCAGCAGTTACCCACCGGGCCCCGGGAATACGCAGTATTTT
>-|TRBV7-9|-|TRBJ2-1|14
CASSPTGPGPEQFF
TGTGCCAGCAGCCCAACAGGGCCAGGTCCTGAGCAGTTCTTC
>TRBD1|TRBV6-1|-|TRBJ1-2|14
CASSDTGTGVGYTF
TGTGCCAGCAGTGATACCGGGACAGGGGTTGGCTACACCTTC
>TRBD2|TRBV12-3/TRBV12-4|few|TRBJ2-5|14
CASSPGLVQETQYF
TGTGCCAGCAGCCCAGGACTAGTCCAAGAGACCCAGTACTTC
>TRBD1|TRBV6-2/TRBV6-3|-|TRBJ2-1|15
CASSYQGENRDEQFF
TGTGCCAGCAGTTACCAGGGGGAGAATAGGGATGAGCAGTTCTTC
>TRBD1|TRBV12-3/TRBV12-4|-|TRBJ2-7|17
CASSFQIEGQGFDEQYF
TGTGCCAGCAGTTTTCAGATCGAGGGACAGGGCTTCGACGAGCAGTACTTC
>-|TRBV28|many|TRBJ2-3|10
CASRRGTQYF
TGTGCCAGCAGGAGGGGTACGCAGTATTTT
>-|TRBV12-3/TRBV12-4|-|TRBJ2-7|14
CASSFLHGPYEQYF
TGTGCCAGCAGTTTCTTACACGGGCCCTACGAGCAGTACTTC
>TRBD1|TRBV29-1|-|TRBJ2-4|13
CSATGPAKNIQYF
TGCAGCGCGACAGGGCCCGCCAAAAACATTCAGTACTTC
>-|TRBV9|-|TRBJ2-7|16
CASSVALVGAYNEQYF
TGTGCCAGCAGCGTAGCACTAGTGGGAGCTTACAATGAGCAGTACTTC
>TRBD2|TRBV20-1|many|TRBJ2-3|16
CSARDYSAGEADTQYF
TGCAGTGCTAGAGATTATTCGGCGGGAGAGGCAGATACGCAGTATTTT
>-|TRBV18|-|TRBJ2-5|15
CASSPSANLQETQYF
TGTGCCAGCTCACCATCGGCCAACCTCCAAGAGACCCAGTACTTC
>-|TRBV6-5|-|TRBJ2-1|21
CASSYSGGRGRSGGGFNEQFF
TGTGCCAGCAGTTACTCGGGGGGCAGGGGGAGGTCTGGCGGGGGCTTCAATGAGCAGTTCTTC
>TRBD2|TRBV20-1|-|TRBJ2-7|16
CSASSPASGSSYEQYF
TGCAGTGCTAGTTCTCCCGCTAGCGGGTCCTCCTACGAGCAGTACTTC
>-|TRBV18|-|TRBJ2-7|12
CASSPPYDEQYF
TGTGCCAGCTCACCACCTTATGACGAGCAGTACTTC
>-|TRBV29-1|-|TRBJ1-2|10
CSVVSDGYTF
TGCAGCGTCGTGTCGGATGGCTACACCTTC
>-|TRBV7-2|-|TRBJ2-7|15
CASSLWGAGTYEQYF
TGTGCCAGCAGCTTATGGGGGGCAGGTACCTACGAGCAGTACTTC
>-|TRBV7-9|-|TRBJ2-1|15
CASSFAGASYNEQFF
TGTGCCAGCAGCTTTGCCGGGGCCTCCTACAATGAGCAGTTCTTC
>TRBD2|TRBV6-1|-|TRBJ2-3|17
CASSKSGLAGITDTQYF
TGTGCCAGCAGCAAATCCGGACTAGCGGGGATCACAGATACGCAGTATTTT
>TRBD2|TRBV24-1|few|TRBJ2-3|14
CATSDLAGADTQYF
TGTGCCACCAGTGATCTAGCGGGCGCGGATACGCAGTATTTT
>-|TRBV7-9|-|TRBJ1-2|14
CASSLDLPGFGYTF
TGTGCCAGCAGCTTAGATCTCCCCGGATTTGGCTACACCTTC
>-|TRBV7-2|-|TRBJ1-1|13
CASRFTWDTEAFF
TGTGCCAGCAGGTTTACATGGGACACTGAAGCTTTCTTT
>-|TRBV6-2/TRBV6-3|-|TRBJ2-1|17
CASSYSRGSSSYNEQFF
TGTGCCAGCAGTTACTCGAGGGGCTCCTCCTCCTACAATGAGCAGTTCTTC
>TRBD2|TRBV7-3|few|TRBJ2-7|15
CASSEEGGRGYEQYF
TGTGCCAGCAGCGAGGAGGGCGGGAGGGGCTACGAGCAGTACTTC
>-|TRBV7-3|-|TRBJ2-7|15
CASSLKAGEAYEQYF
TGTGCCAGCAGCTTAAAGGCGGGTGAAGCCTACGAGCAGTACTTC
>-|TRBV29-1|-|TRBJ2-6|12
CSVRTARGVLTF
TGCAGCGTTCGGACGGCCCGGGGCGTCCTGACTTTC
>-|TRBV18|-|TRBJ2-7|14
CASSPVAGTYEQYF
TGTGCCAGCTCACCGGTTGCAGGGACCTACGAGCAGTACTTC
>-|TRBV29-1|few|TRBJ1-1|15
CSIEVTRQKNTEAFF
TGCAGCATTGAAGTAACGCGGCAGAAGAACACTGAAGCTTTCTTT
>TRBD2|TRBV24-1|-|TRBJ2-7|14
CATNDSGLAYEQYF
TGTGCCACCAATGATAGCGGGTTGGCCTACGAGCAGTACTTC
>-|TRBV12-3/TRBV12-4|-|TRBJ1-5|16
CASSASTGAINQPQHF
TGTGCCAGCAGCGCCTCCACGGGGGCTATCAATCAGCCCCAGCATTTT
>TRBD2|TRBV6-1|-|TRBJ2-5|17
CASSSRAGGNKPETQYF
TGTGCCAGCAGCTCACGAGCGGGAGGAAATAAACCAGAGACCCAGTACTTC
>-|TRBV12-3/TRBV12-4|-|TRBJ2-7|13
CASSLARVHEQYF
TGTGCCAGCAGTTTAGCGCGGGTCCACGAGCAGTACTTC
>-|TRBV20-1|-|TRBJ2-3|10
CSAQSDTQYF
TGCAGTGCCCAATCTGATACGCAGTATTTT